These 29 T cell receptor beta chains came from one sample sequenced in a study of metastatic and nonmetastatic thyroid tumors. No patient had received any treatment before thyroid surgery. TCRdb called clones again from the PCR reads with MiXCR. Found here are thousands of clones, around 30% of them singletons; the top ten hold 40% to 45%. Sequencing used tumor tissue. All receptors derive from a male donor with papillary thyroid cancer or a benign thyroid nodule (not recorded which). Some clones in this sample may be carry-over from other donors' samples.

The V gene is TRBV28, the J gene TRBJ1-6; D unresolved. Per the germline V gene, CDR1 is MDHEN and CDR2 is SYDVKM. The CDR3 is made up of 15 amino acids. V was clipped by 3 bases and J by 4 bases, with 10 bases between them. This CDR3 is CASSFKSYYNSPLHF. CDR3 DNA: TGTGCCAGCAGTTTCAAGTCATATTATAATTCACCCCTCCACTTT.

By share, this clone ranks as medium-sized. The rearrangement uses TRBV2 and TRBJ2-1; 10 nucleotides match TRBD2. Germline-derived CDR1 and CDR2 are SNHLY and FYNNEI. The V segment lost 8 bases and the J segment 7 bases; nucleotides outside the gene matches: 5. The CDR3 length is 13 residues. The CDR3 sequence: CASAGTSANEQFF. The CDR3 DNA follows: TGTGCCAGCGCGGGGACTAGCGCAAATGAGCAGTTCTTC. The full variable domain, completed using reference TRBV2 and TRBJ2-1, is EPEVTQTPSHQVTQMGQEVILRCVPISNHLYFYWYRQILGQKVEFLVSFYNNEISEKSEIFDDQFSVERPDGSNFTLKIRSTKLEDSAMYFCASAGTSANEQFFGPGTRLTVL.

A few counts support this clone. The V call is TRBV28, the J call TRBJ1-6, with D perhaps TRBD1 (5 bases). V gave up 8 bases and J gave up 9 bases, with 20 bases separating them. The CDR3 is made up of 15 amino acids. Per the germline V gene, CDR1 is MDHEN and CDR2 is SYDVKM. The CDR3 DNA is TGTGCCAGCTGTCGGGGGTTTCAAGGTGGTTCACCCCTCCACTTT. Translated: CASCRGFQGGSPLHF.

The V and J genes are TRBV19 and TRBJ2-3, with 13 bases fitting TRBD2. Unmatched junction bases numbered 12, after V lost 2 bases and J lost 4 bases. Germline V gene lookup returns CDR1 LNHDA and CDR2 SQIVND (reference sequence). This CDR3 comprises 19 residues. The CDR3 spells CASSISRGLAGDAADTQYF. The CDR3 DNA sequence: TGTGCCAGTAGTATAAGTAGAGGACTAGCGGGAGATGCTGCAGATACGCAGTATTTT. Full variable domain (remainder filled in from reference TRBV19 and TRBJ2-3): DGGITQSPKYLFRKEGQNVTLSCEQNLNHDAMYWYRQDPGQGLRLIYYSQIVNDFQKGDIAEGYSVSREKKESFPLTVTSAQKNPTAFYLCASSISRGLAGDAADTQYFGPGTRLTVL.

This clone was seen at least ten times. A much larger clone differs by one base, so this may be a read error. This chain uses TRBV27 with TRBJ2-7; TRBD1 aligns across 7 bases. The CDR3 has 14 residues. With 6 bases clipped from V and 0 bases from J, the junction kept 5 bases outside the gene matches. The germline gives CDR1 MNHEY, CDR2 SMNVEV (reference sequence). CDR3 sequence reads: CASSGQESSYEQYF. Here the CDR3 DNA reads TGTGCCAGCAGCGGACAGGAATCCTCCTACGAGCAGTACTTC.

V usage is TRBV20-1 and J usage is TRBJ2-3, with D possibly TRBD2 on 5 matching bases. The CDR3 contains 12 residues. V shed 5 bases and J shed 4 bases, with 10 bases lying between them. Germline V gives CDR1 DFQATT, CDR2 SNEGSKA (reference sequence). The CDR3 DNA reads as TGCAGTGCTGAGGGAACGGCAGATACGCAGTATTTT. Residues: CSAEGTADTQYF.

This clone was seen only a few times. CDR3 residues: CASSQGGWGYTF. The CDR3 DNA reads TGTGCCAGCAGTCAAGGGGGCTGGGGCTACACCTTC. This chain joins TRBV28 and TRBJ1-2; 7 positions match TRBD1. Germline V gene sequence: CDR1 MDHEN, CDR2 SYDVKM. V lost 5 bases and J lost 8; bases outside the gene matches: 5. The CDR3 consists of 12 residues.

The chain joins TRBV19 to TRBJ2-2; no clear D. Trimming took off 8 bases at V and 1 base at J, with 17 bases between the two ends. This CDR3 has 16 residues. Germline lookup yields CDR1 LNHDA and CDR2 SQIVND (reference sequence). CDR3 sequence (DNA): TGTGCCAGTTCGACCCGGCGTCTGGGGAACACCGGGGAGCTGTTTTTT. Translating gives CASSTRRLGNTGELFF. Filled out from reference TRBV19 and TRBJ2-2, the complete variable domain reads DGGITQSPKYLFRKEGQNVTLSCEQNLNHDAMYWYRQDPGQGLRLIYYSQIVNDFQKGDIAEGYSVSREKKESFPLTVTSAQKNPTAFYLCASSTRRLGNTGELFFGEGSRLTVL.

This rearrangement joins TRBV10-3 to TRBJ2-3; 12 bases map to TRBD2. There are 15 residues in the CDR3. The ends lost 4 bases at V and 5 bases at J; junction bases unmatched: 4. Germline CDR1 reads ENHRY; CDR2 reads SYGVKD. The CDR3 DNA reads as TGTGCCATCAGTGGTAAGGGACTAGCGGGAGATACGCAGTATTTT. Residues: CAISGKGLAGDTQYF.

The V gene is TRBV15, the J gene TRBJ2-3, with 12 bases that match TRBD1. The germline CDR1 and CDR2 sequences are LNHNV and YYDKDF (reference sequence). With V trimmed by 5 bases and J by 8 bases, 8 bases remained unmatched. The CDR3 is 15 amino acids. The CDR3 bases are TGTGCCACCAGCGGCTCGGGACAGGGGGCCGGTACGCAGTATTTT. This encodes CATSGSGQGAGTQYF.

This clone was counted many times. One base away lies a much larger clone, so this may be a sequencing read error. The chain recombines TRBV10-3 with TRBJ2-7; maybe TRBD1 (6 bases). CDR3 size: 12 residues. V was cut by 6 bases and J by 2 bases, with 8 bases left in between. Per germline, CDR1 ENHRY and CDR2 SYGVKD. CDR3 DNA: TGTGCCATCAGAGGGACACCCTACGAGCAGTACTTC. Translation: CAIRGTPYEQYF.

This clone is large by share. V gene TRBV6-1 combines with J gene TRBJ2-7; perhaps TRBD1 as D (5 bases). Trimming stripped 7 bases from V and 7 bases from J, with 23 bases between. Germline V gene lookup returns CDR1 MNHNS and CDR2 SASEGT. The CDR3 is 15 amino acids. The CDR3 DNA sequence: TGTGCCAGCATATACCCGATACAGGTTGCTCGGGAGCAGTACTTC. Its protein product is CASIYPIQVAREQYF.

The genes are TRBV11-2 and TRBJ2-5; perhaps TRBD2 as D (6 bases). V lost 7 bases and J lost 4, with 16 bases in between. Germline CDR1 is SGHAT and CDR2 is FQNNGV. The CDR3 consists of 14 residues. CDR3 coding DNA: TGTGCCAGCAAACCGGGAACCGGGGGAGAGACCCAGTACTTC. Translation: CASKPGTGGETQYF.

This clone was counted a few times. The CDR3: CASSPYSQNTEAFF. In DNA form, the CDR3 reads TGTGCCAGTAGCCCCTATAGCCAGAACACTGAAGCTTTCTTT. V usage is TRBV19 and J usage is TRBJ1-1; D gene uncertain. Germline V CDR1 and CDR2: LNHDA, SQIVND (reference sequence). This CDR3 region has 14 residues. Trimming removed 6 bases from V and 1 base from J, with 12 bases in between.

V gene TRBV11-3 combines with J gene TRBJ1-3; D gene unclear. CDR3 length: 13 amino acids. V was shortened by 5 bases and J by 2 bases, with 7 bases between the two germline ends. CDR1 SGHNT and CDR2 YENEEA come from the germline V gene. The CDR3 DNA sequence: TGTGCCAGCAGCCCCGCAACTGGAAACACCATATATTTT. Its protein product is CASSPATGNTIYF.

CDR3 protein: CASSLEVIAHEQYF. The CDR3 nucleotides are TGCGCCAGCAGCTTGGAAGTAATCGCTCACGAGCAGTACTTC. This rearrangement joins TRBV5-1 to TRBJ2-7; no reliable D call. V was pared by 0 bases and J by 5 bases, with 12 bases between. The CDR3 is made up of 14 amino acids. Germline assignment: CDR1 SGHRS and CDR2 YFSETQ.

By share, this clone ranks as medium-sized. This chain joins TRBV6-1 and TRBJ1-5; D unresolved. V lost 4 bases and J 0 bases, leaving 10 bases between the germline ends. The CDR3 is made up of 15 amino acids. Germline CDR1 is MNHNS and CDR2 is SASEGT. The CDR3: CASSVTSFSNQPQHF. CDR3 sequence (DNA): TGTGCCAGCAGTGTCACAAGCTTTAGCAATCAGCCCCAGCATTTT.

The J gene is TRBJ2-1, the V gene TRBV13; D not resolved. V lost 2 bases and J 8 bases, leaving 4 bases between the germline ends. Germline V gene lookup returns CDR1 PRHDT and CDR2 FYEKMQ (reference sequence). The length of the CDR3 is 11 residues. The CDR3 protein is CASSLSHEQFF. The CDR3, as DNA: TGTGCCAGCAGCTTAAGTCATGAGCAGTTCTTC.

The CDR3 DNA sequence: TGCGCCAGCAGTTCGCTGACAGGGGCGTCCTACGAGCAGTACTTC. It encodes CASSSLTGASYEQYF. The chain carries TRBV5-1 and TRBJ2-7; 8 bases fit TRBD1. Per the germline V gene, CDR1 is SGHRS and CDR2 is YFSETQ. The J segment lost 1 base and the V segment lost 5 bases, leaving 8 bases of the junction unmatched. The length of the CDR3 is 15 residues.

The rearrangement joins TRBV20-1 to TRBJ2-7; 9 bases match TRBD1. Trimming cost V 6 bases and J 6 bases; bases outside gene matches: 9. CDR1 DFQATT and CDR2 SNEGSKA come from the germline V gene (reference sequence). The CDR3 has 13 amino acids. In DNA, the CDR3 is TGCAGTGCCGGAGGGACAGGGAGTGGCGAGCAGTACTTC. It encodes CSAGGTGSGEQYF.

A note on this clone: At one end the junction does not follow the germline gene, possibly because of a read error. The chain couples TRBV5-1 to TRBJ1-2, with D possibly matching TRBD1 (6 bases). The CDR3 length is 14 residues. Germline CDR1 is SGHRS and CDR2 is YFSETQ. CDR3 DNA: TGCGCCAGCAGTTTGGCGGACAGCGCCTATGGCTACACCTTC. Translating it yields CASSLADSAYGYTF.

This clone is judged medium-sized. The chain carries TRBV12-3 or TRBV12-4 and TRBJ1-2, with unresolved D. The CDR3 has 12 amino acids. V lost 2 bases to trimming and J lost 5 bases, with 6 bases between them. CDR3 nucleotides: TGTGCCAGCAGTTTAAAACAGTATGGCTACACCTTC. It is translated as CASSLKQYGYTF.

The chain links TRBV11-3 to TRBJ2-7; TRBD1 aligns across 8 bases. The CDR3 loop spans 16 amino acids. V gave up 5 bases and J gave up 2 bases; unmatched junction bases: 11. Germline V CDR1 and CDR2: SGHNT, YENEEA. The CDR3 spells CASSLFIGQGTYEQYF. The CDR3 region has the DNA TGTGCCAGCAGCCTGTTCATTGGACAGGGTACCTACGAGCAGTACTTC.

This clone was found a few times. The J gene is TRBJ2-7, the V gene TRBV20-1; 7 bases agree with TRBD2. The length of the CDR3 is 13 residues. Germline-derived CDR1 and CDR2 are DFQATT and SNEGSKA (reference sequence). Germline trimming cut 3 bases from V and 6 bases from J; bases unmatched to any gene: 8. The CDR3 DNA reads TGCAGTGCTAGGTCCAGCGGGACGCCCGAGCAGTACTTC. The encoded protein is CSARSSGTPEQYF.

By frequency in the sample, this clone is medium-sized. The chain carries TRBV12-5 and TRBJ1-1; D is unresolved. The V gene lost 1 base and the J gene lost 2 bases, with 5 bases spanning the gap. CDR1 is LGHNT and CDR2 is FRNRAP in the germline V gene. This CDR3 contains 13 residues. As DNA, the CDR3 is TGTGCTAGTGGTTTGGACATAAACACTGAAGCTTTCTTT. This gives the protein CASGLDINTEAFF.

The chain couples TRBV2 to TRBJ1-5, with 10 positions matching TRBD1. Germline CDR1 SNHLY, CDR2 FYNNEI. The trim removed 5 bases at V and 5 bases at J, leaving 12 bases unmatched. The CDR3 totals 17 residues. This CDR3 reads CASSTDRGRSEDQPQHF. Written as DNA, the CDR3 is TGTGCCAGCAGTACCGACAGGGGGCGTTCTGAGGATCAGCCCCAGCATTTT.

This clone was picked up a small number of times. The chain carries TRBV10-3 and TRBJ1-6; a possible D gene is TRBD1 (6 bases). V lost 7 bases and J 10 bases, leaving 14 bases between the germline ends. Per the germline V gene, CDR1 is ENHRY and CDR2 is SYGVKD. The CDR3 is made up of 13 amino acids. The CDR3 DNA sequence: TGTGCCATCACCCTGGGGGGCGGGTCACCCCTCCACTTT. This codes for CAITLGGGSPLHF.

The genes are TRBV28 and TRBJ2-7; D remains ambiguous. The CDR3 is made up of 13 amino acids. Germline V gene sequence: CDR1 MDHEN, CDR2 SYDVKM. Trimming cost V 1 base and J 4 bases, with 8 bases left between them. CDR3 amino acids: CASSLFRAYEQYF. In DNA, the CDR3 is TGTGCCAGCAGTTTATTTCGGGCGTACGAGCAGTACTTC.

In its sample, this clone was seen a few times. V gene TRBV12-3 or TRBV12-4 combines with J gene TRBJ2-1; TRBD1 matches 10 bases. There are 16 residues in the CDR3. The J segment lost 6 bases and the V segment lost 5 bases, leaving 10 bases of the junction unmatched. CDR3 bases: TGTGCCAGCAGTCAGACCGGGACAGGGGTACTCAATGAGCAGTTCTTC. It codes for CASSQTGTGVLNEQFF.